A selection of T cell receptor beta chains follows, all from one sample in a study of blood T cell repertoires in COVID-19. The assay was immunoSEQ multiplex PCR, and TCRdb's table has in-frame clones only and misses some. The data contain around 250,000 clones, 86% of them singletons. Source material: peripheral blood. The receptors here all came from a man in his sixties with acute or convalescent COVID-19. CDR3s include the opening cysteine and the closing phenylalanine or tryptophan. D genes are given only for firm matches. The listing skips clone size in some rows; elsewhere it reads once, few, many or a size class.

V gene,D gene,J gene,CDR3 length,clone size,CDR3 DNA,CDR3 protein
TRBV18,-,TRBJ1-6,15,-,TGTGCCAGCTCACTTCGACAACAGGGAGATTCACCCCTCCACTTT,CASSLRQQGDSPLHF
TRBV5-4,TRBD1,TRBJ2-3,14,-,TGTGCCAGCAGCTTGGAAGACAGGGTTAATACGCAGTATTTT,CASSLEDRVNTQYF
TRBV27,-,TRBJ2-3,15,-,TGTGCCAGCAAAATAAGGGGGTTTCCGACAGATACGCAGTATTTT,CASKIRGFPTDTQYF
TRBV2,TRBD1,TRBJ2-7,13,-,TGTGCCAGCAGCCGGGACAGGGGCCACGAGCAGTACTTC,CASSRDRGHEQYF
TRBV28,-,TRBJ2-1,16,-,TGTGCCAGCAGTTTAACGGCGGGCGAGTTGGGCAATGAGCAGTTCTTC,CASSLTAGELGNEQFF
TRBV3-1/TRBV3-2,TRBD1,TRBJ1-2,14,-,TGTGCCAGCAGCCAAGCTACAGGGGTTTATGGCTACACCTTC,CASSQATGVYGYTF
TRBV5-6,TRBD1,TRBJ2-7,15,-,TGTGCCAGCAGTTATAGGACAGGGATCTCCTACGAGCAGTACTTC,CASSYRTGISYEQYF
TRBV30,TRBD2,TRBJ2-2,17,-,TGTGCCTGGAGTTTCCTAGCGGGTCCCGCGAACACCGGGGAGCTGTTTTTT,CAWSFLAGPANTGELFF
TRBV24-1,TRBD2,TRBJ2-1,18,-,TGTGCCACCAGTGACCGGACTAGCGGGAGGGGCGCCTACAATGAGCAGTTCTTC,CATSDRTSGRGAYNEQFF
TRBV28,TRBD2,TRBJ2-5,20,-,TGTGCCAGCAGTTTATTAGGTTATGGAGCGGGAGATGGATTGGGGGAGACCCAGTACTTC,CASSLLGYGAGDGLGETQYF
TRBV28,-,TRBJ2-1,14,-,TGTGCCAGCAGTTGGACGGGGTCCTACAATGAGCAGTTCTTC,CASSWTGSYNEQFF
TRBV7-9,TRBD2,TRBJ2-5,16,-,TGTGCCAGCAGCTCGGAGGGACTAGCGGTGGGGGAGACCCAGTACTTC,CASSSEGLAVGETQYF
TRBV6-5,-,TRBJ2-3,15,-,TGTGCCAGCAGTCCCGACCAACTAGTCGCAGATACGCAGTATTTT,CASSPDQLVADTQYF
TRBV30,-,TRBJ1-5,13,-,TGTGCCTGGAGTAAAGGGGAAGGTCAGCCCCAGCATTTT,CAWSKGEGQPQHF
TRBV28,TRBD1,TRBJ1-4,14,few,TGTGCCAGCAGGGACAGGACAGGTCCTGAAAAACTGTTTTTT,CASRDRTGPEKLFF
TRBV24-1,-,TRBJ1-2,17,-,TGTGCCACCAGTGATCCTATGTCTCAGGGGATCGGCTATGGCTACACCTTC,CATSDPMSQGIGYGYTF
TRBV7-3,TRBD2,TRBJ2-1,14,-,TGTGCCAGCAGTACGGCGGGGGTCAACAATGAGCAGTTCTTC,CASSTAGVNNEQFF
TRBV2,-,TRBJ2-5,12,-,TGTGCCAGCAGAGTGCACTTAGAGACCCAGTACTTC,CASRVHLETQYF
TRBV15,-,TRBJ1-6,13,-,TGTGCCACCAGCTACCGAGCGGGCTCACCCCTCCACTTT,CATSYRAGSPLHF
TRBV4-2,TRBD2,TRBJ2-3,15,once,TGTGCCAGCAGCCGGCCGGGACTAGGGGCAGATACGCAGTATTTT,CASSRPGLGADTQYF
TRBV30,TRBD1,TRBJ1-2,13,-,TGTGCCTGGGTGGACAGGGTGGACTATGGCTACACCTTC,CAWVDRVDYGYTF
TRBV7-2,-,TRBJ1-4,12,-,TGTGCCAGCAGCACAGGAAGTGAAAAACTGTTTTTT,CASSTGSEKLFF
TRBV6-9,-,TRBJ1-5,17,once,TGTGCCAGCAGTTATTTTCATCGGGAGTCTGATAGGCAGCCCCAGCATTTT,CASSYFHRESDRQPQHF
TRBV13,-,TRBJ2-3,16,-,TGTGCCAGCAGCCCACCAGGGAATCGGAACACAGATACGCAGTATTTT,CASSPPGNRNTDTQYF
TRBV28,-,TRBJ2-1,15,-,TGTGCCAGCAGTTTAGACCAGGGGCCCTACAATGAGCAGTTCTTC,CASSLDQGPYNEQFF
TRBV19,TRBD1,TRBJ1-2,14,-,TGTGCCAGTAGTGTAACAGGGGTGGATTATGGCTACACCTTC,CASSVTGVDYGYTF
TRBV4-3,-,TRBJ2-1,14,-,TGCGCCAGCAGCCAAGATACGGTCCGCAATGAGCAGTTCTTC,CASSQDTVRNEQFF
TRBV4-1,TRBD1,TRBJ2-7,16,-,TGCGCCAGCAGCCAGAGCGGGACAGGGGACGGCTACGAGCAGTACTTC,CASSQSGTGDGYEQYF
TRBV29-1,-,TRBJ2-2,15,-,TGCAGCGTTGAGCCCCCAGGGGAAAGCACCGGGGAGCTGTTTTTT,CSVEPPGESTGELFF
TRBV6-5,TRBD1,TRBJ2-7,16,-,TGTGCCAGCAGTTACCCGGCGGGGACAGGGCCAAACGAGCAGTACTTC,CASSYPAGTGPNEQYF
TRBV28,TRBD2,TRBJ2-1,16,-,TGTGCCAGCAGTCCCGCCGGGATAGCGGGAAGGTATGAGCAGTTCTTC,CASSPAGIAGRYEQFF
TRBV30,-,TRBJ1-2,13,-,TGTGCCTGCGTGGAGGGTCTCTTCTATGGCTACACCTTC,CACVEGLFYGYTF
TRBV5-1,-,TRBJ2-6,14,-,TGCGCCAGCAGAAGAGGGGGAGAGGCCAACGTCCTGACTTTC,CASRRGGEANVLTF
TRBV5-5,-,TRBJ1-4,14,once,TGTGCCAGCAGCTTGGGGGCGACTAATGAAAAACTGTTTTTT,CASSLGATNEKLFF
TRBV6-6,TRBD1,TRBJ1-2,16,-,TGTGCCAGCAGTGCCCCAGACAGGGGTTCTAACTATGGCTACACCTTC,CASSAPDRGSNYGYTF
TRBV28,-,TRBJ2-7,15,-,TGTGCCAGCAGCCCCTCACCCGGACAGCCTCGAGAGCAGTACTTC,CASSPSPGQPREQYF
TRBV30,TRBD1,TRBJ2-7,12,once,TGTGCCTGGAGTCTGTACAGGGGCGAGCAGTACTTC,CAWSLYRGEQYF
TRBV6-1,TRBD1,TRBJ1-6,17,-,TGTGCCAGCAGTGCTATTTTGGACAGGGCATATAATTCACCCCTCCACTTT,CASSAILDRAYNSPLHF
TRBV6-1,-,TRBJ1-2,13,-,TGTGCCAGCAGTGAGGACAGTAGGAACGGCTACACCTTC,CASSEDSRNGYTF
TRBV19,TRBD1,TRBJ1-1,14,few,TGTGCCAGTAGGACACAGGGGGCTAACACTGAAGCTTTCTTT,CASRTQGANTEAFF
TRBV28,-,TRBJ1-1,13,-,TGTGCCAGCAGGGGTTCCGGCAGGACTGAAGCTTTCTTT,CASRGSGRTEAFF
TRBV28,-,TRBJ2-1,13,-,TGTGCCAGCCAATTCCAGGGGCTTGGGGAGCAGTTCTTC,CASQFQGLGEQFF
TRBV6-5,TRBD2,TRBJ2-1,14,-,TGTGCCAGCAGCTGGCGGGAGGGCCGGGGTGAGCAGTTCTTC,CASSWREGRGEQFF
TRBV7-2,TRBD2,TRBJ2-1,16,-,TGTGCCAGCAGCTTTGTACTAGCGGGAGGTCTAAATGAGCAGTTCTTC,CASSFVLAGGLNEQFF
TRBV7-2,-,TRBJ2-5,15,once,TGTGCCAGCAGCATCCGGACAGCCATTCAAGAGACCCAGTACTTC,CASSIRTAIQETQYF
TRBV28,-,TRBJ2-7,12,-,TGTGCCAGCAGTTTTCTGGGCCCCGAGCAGTACTTC,CASSFLGPEQYF
TRBV4-1,TRBD1,TRBJ1-2,15,few,TGCGCCAGCAGCAATCCGACAGGGGGCGTCTATGGCTACACCTTC,CASSNPTGGVYGYTF
TRBV7-3,-,TRBJ1-3,16,-,TGTGCCAGCAGCTTAGGTGGACTCAACTCTGGAAACACCATATATTTT,CASSLGGLNSGNTIYF
TRBV5-1,-,TRBJ2-7,16,once,TGCGCCAGCAGCTTGGATGGGGGCGGATCGACCTACGAGCAGTACTTC,CASSLDGGGSTYEQYF
TRBV20-1,TRBD2,TRBJ2-5,17,-,TGCAGTGCTAGTAGGTCTAGCGGGACCTTGTACCAAGAGACCCAGTACTTC,CSASRSSGTLYQETQYF
TRBV28,TRBD1,TRBJ1-2,14,-,TGTGCCAGCAGCACGGACAGGGGGTGGTATGGCTACACCTTC,CASSTDRGWYGYTF
TRBV18,-,TRBJ2-3,15,-,TGTGCCAGCTCACCAGGGGCGACTAGCACAGATACGCAGTATTTT,CASSPGATSTDTQYF
TRBV7-9,TRBD1,TRBJ1-1,18,once,TGTGCCAGCAGCTTGATTGGAGGGGGCCGGTACCCTAACACTGAAGCTTTCTTT,CASSLIGGGRYPNTEAFF
TRBV5-4,TRBD1,TRBJ2-2,16,-,TGTGCCAGCAGCTGGGGGCAGGGGGCGAACACCGGGGAGCTGTTTTTT,CASSWGQGANTGELFF